This T cell receptor beta chain was captured by sequencing in a study of regulatory T cells in long-lasting Graves disease. This clonotype was counted between two and nine times. The antigen remains unidentified. Germline CDR1 and CDR2: DFQATT and SNEGSKA (reference sequence). The CDR3 contains 11 residues. V shed 2 bases and J shed 8 bases, with 6 bases lying between them. The TCR beta library used iRepertoire HTBI primers with Arm-PCR amplification of CDR3. TCRdb re-called the multiplex PCR reads with MiXCR, one entry per CDR3 protein. The data contain approximately 400,000 distinct CDR3 sequences, about 12% of them singletons. Time point indicated: newly diagnosed GD, antithyroid drugs for less than 3 months. RNA isolated from PBMCs was used to make the TCR library. Notes on the study in general: Favored usage of TRBV28, TRBJ1-2 and TRBJ2-5 was recorded in persistent disease. TCR diversity was lower in persistent than newly diagnosed Graves' disease.

This sample was also put to use in a study of T cells in Graves' hyperthyroidism and ophthalmopathy. That work adds: An initial round of RT-PCR targeting the TCR CDR3 relied on the HTBI primer set.

The receptor's source is a young woman with Graves disease. The source material was peripheral blood mononuclear cells (PBMCs), sampled at new diagnosis, from a patient treated with antithyroid drugs. V and J are TRBV20-1 and TRBJ1-4; unclear D gene. The CDR3 loop is CSARQREKLFF. CDR3 DNA: TGCAGTGCTAGACAGAGAGAAAAACTGTTTTTT.